The rows below give T cell receptor beta chains drawn from one sample of a study of blood T cells in healthy people across ages. TCRdb re-called the 5' RACE reads with MiXCR, one entry per CDR3 protein. The sample carries around 780,000 distinct CDR3 sequences, 25% to 30% recorded once. These data also featured in a second study, about T cells of mothers and their children.

Material: blood. The receptor set was obtained from a boy aged 5-17 years in good health. The CDR3 runs from the conserved cysteine through the conserved F or W. Fields, in order: V gene, D gene, clone size, J gene, CDR3 protein, CDR3 DNA. The D gene is left open where the match is weak. The size of a clone is reported for some rows only, either as once, few or many, or as a class for expanded clones.

TRBV19	NA	few	TRBJ2-1	CASTQAVGLPYNEQFF	TGTGCCAGTACACAAGCGGTGGGGCTGCCCTACAATGAGCAGTTCTTC
TRBV12-3/TRBV12-4	TRBD1	few	TRBJ2-2	CASSLGQGADTGELFF	TGTGCCAGCAGTTTAGGACAGGGTGCCGACACCGGGGAGCTGTTTTTT
TRBV5-1	NA	NA	TRBJ2-7	CASSLTSGTSAYEQYF	TGCGCCAGCAGCCTTACTTCCGGGACATCTGCCTACGAGCAGTACTTC
TRBV6-2/TRBV6-3	NA	few	TRBJ2-7	CASSRLNYEQYF	TGTGCCAGCAGTAGACTCAACTACGAGCAGTACTTC
TRBV6-5	NA	few	TRBJ2-2	CASKIQGTGELFF	TGTGCCAGCAAAATACAGGGAACCGGGGAGCTGTTTTTT
TRBV7-2	TRBD1	NA	TRBJ1-1	CASSPTRTGDTEAFF	TGTGCCAGCAGCCCGACCCGGACAGGGGACACTGAAGCTTTCTTT
TRBV20-1	TRBD2	few	TRBJ2-1	CSARDGGGANNEQFF	TGCAGTGCTAGAGATGGCGGGGGGGCCAACAATGAGCAGTTCTTC
TRBV30	TRBD2	NA	TRBJ2-5	CAWSGLAGERIF	TGTGCCTGGAGCGGACTAGCGGGCGAAAGGATCTTC
TRBV6-2/TRBV6-3	NA	NA	TRBJ2-4	CASSWAPSVGALAKNIQYF	TGTGCCAGCAGTTGGGCCCCAAGCGTCGGTGCTCTCGCCAAAAACATTCAGTACTTC
TRBV28	NA	few	TRBJ2-5	CASTPRSFQLWGETQYF	TGTGCCAGCACCCCTCGTAGTTTCCAACTCTGGGGGGAGACCCAGTACTTC
TRBV4-2	TRBD2	NA	TRBJ2-7	CASSHLAGSRPYEQYF	TGTGCCAGCAGCCATCTAGCGGGGAGTAGACCCTACGAGCAGTACTTC
TRBV27	NA	few	TRBJ2-7	CASRNRGSHEQYF	TGTGCCAGCAGGAATAGGGGTTCCCACGAGCAGTACTTC
TRBV6-5	NA	NA	TRBJ1-1	CASSREDGMNTEAFF	TGTGCCAGCAGTCGTGAGGACGGGATGAACACTGAAGCTTTCTTT
TRBV2	TRBD1	NA	TRBJ2-5	CASIPSTDRAHERETQYF	TGTGCCAGCATACCGTCCACCGACAGGGCCCACGAGAGAGAGACCCAGTACTTC
TRBV3-1	NA	NA	TRBJ1-2	CASSQDHGGYTF	TGTGCCAGCAGCCAAGATCATGGCGGCTACACCTTC
TRBV29-1	NA	few	TRBJ1-4	CSVDIGGLNEKLFF	TGCAGCGTTGACATCGGGGGCTTGAATGAAAAACTGTTTTTT
TRBV18	NA	many	TRBJ2-7	CASSPGHEQYF	TGTGCCAGCAGCCCTGGCCACGAGCAGTACTTC
TRBV9	NA	NA	TRBJ1-2	CASSVGISILDYGYTF	TGTGCCAGCAGCGTAGGAATATCGATTCTGGACTATGGCTACACCTTC
TRBV20-1	TRBD1	few	TRBJ1-4	CSATQGGANEKLFF	TGCAGTGCTACACAGGGGGGTGCTAATGAAAAACTGTTTTTT
TRBV7-9	NA	few	TRBJ2-7	CASSLLGHPQEQYF	TGTGCCAGCAGCTTACTGGGACACCCGCAAGAGCAGTACTTC
TRBV2	TRBD2	few	TRBJ2-5	CASSGLAGAGETQYF	TGTGCCAGCAGTGGACTAGCGGGGGCAGGGGAGACCCAGTACTTC
TRBV5-1	TRBD2	NA	TRBJ2-7	CASSLIGGGEQYF	TGCGCCAGCAGCTTGATTGGGGGGGGTGAGCAGTACTTC
TRBV9	NA	NA	TRBJ2-1	CASSSLVGPGYNEQFF	TGTGCCAGCAGCTCCCTCGTGGGGCCGGGATACAATGAGCAGTTCTTC